This T cell receptor (beta chain) was recorded in a study of Ad26.COV2.S vaccination and SARS-CoV-2 variants. Only a few counts were recorded for this clone. The antigen is unknown. Treatment described: some 20 received Ad26.COV2.S at low or high dose, single or two shots; roughly 5 received placebo; per-sample allocation not given. Sampling occurred on day 63 after the first vaccine or placebo injection. General observations from the study: Reportedly, spike-specific CD8+ and CD4+ T cell responses achieved substantial breadth once vaccination had taken place. Placebo recipients had lower spike-specific TCR breadth than vaccine recipients. Responses of T cells in total may have been underestimated by the TCR breadth and depth analyses. Comparability of non-spike TCR breadth was observed across vaccine and placebo recipients.

The repertoire was sequenced with immunoSEQ multiplex PCR; TCRdb's copy has only in-frame clones and lacks some. The sample lists roughly 700,000 clones; more than 70% were seen once. The clonotype originates from a person between 18 and 59 years old who received the Ad26.COV2.S COVID-19 vaccine or a placebo. The material sequenced was peripheral blood, taken in a trial of Ad26.COV2.S vaccine versus placebo.

CDR3 region: CASSPRPSFGQFF. The CDR3 coding sequence is TGTGCCAGCAGCCCCCGCCCTTCGTTTGGGCAGTTCTTC. The chain links TRBV6-5 to TRBJ2-1, with D unresolved. Germline V gene sequence: CDR1 MNHEY, CDR2 SVGAGI. Trimming removed 6 bases at V and 12 bases at J, with 18 bases between. This CDR3 comprises 13 residues.